The 16 T cell receptor beta chains in this list originate from one sample, sequenced in a study of cytomegalovirus exposure and HLA in healthy donors. Vbeta (60) and Jbeta (13) primers were used in the PCR. Sequencing was performed with immunoSEQ multiplex PCR; in TCRdb, only in-frame clones are kept and a portion is missing. This table holds 90,000 to 150,000 clones, 80% found once. Sequenced material: PBMCs. Receptor source: a man in his fifties or sixties in good health and CMV-seronegative.

This clone was found once. The chain has TRBV20-1 and TRBJ2-1; a weak D match, TRBD1 (7 bases). The germline CDR1 and CDR2 sequences are DFQATT and SNEGSKA (reference sequence). This CDR3 contains 11 residues. V shed 6 bases and J shed 9 bases, with 12 bases lying between them. CDR3 sequence (DNA): TGCAGTGCCACGCAGGGGGGTGAGCAGTTCTTC. As protein: CSATQGGEQFF.

This clone has more than one count but fewer than ten. This chain connects TRBV28 to TRBJ1-4; D is perhaps TRBD1 (5 bases). Trimming removed 3 bases from V and 8 bases from J, with 16 bases in between. This CDR3 contains 15 residues. The V gene's germline CDR1 is MDHEN and CDR2 SYDVKM. In nucleotides, the CDR3 is TGTGCCAGCAGTTTGGAGGGAGCAGGGAGAGAAAAACTGTTTTTT. Amino acids: CASSLEGAGREKLFF.

The chain employs TRBV5-6 and TRBJ2-7; D is unresolved. Trimming took 3 bases from V and 2 from J, leaving 6 bases between them. This CDR3 is 12 amino acids long. Looked up from germline, CDR1 is SGHDT and CDR2 is YYEEEE. The CDR3 DNA follows: TGTGCCAGCAGCTACGAGACCTACGAGCAGTACTTC. Protein: CASSYETYEQYF.

V is TRBV7-8 and J is TRBJ2-7; 10 nucleotides line up with TRBD1. The V gene end was trimmed by 5 bases and the J gene end by 2 bases; junction bases not matched to a gene: 18. Germline V lookup: CDR1 SGHVS, CDR2 FQNEAQ. The CDR3 consists of 19 residues. The CDR3 region is CASSRAPGTGDWSAYEQYF. The CDR3 DNA reads as TGTGCCAGCAGCAGAGCCCCTGGGACAGGGGATTGGAGTGCCTACGAGCAGTACTTC.

The chain has TRBV14 and TRBJ2-1, with TRBD2 matching over 14 bases. This CDR3 comprises 15 residues. With 4 bases clipped from V and 7 bases from J, the junction kept 3 bases outside the gene matches. Germline-derived CDR1 and CDR2 are SGHDN and FVKESK. CDR3 sequence reads: CASSPGTSGRNEQFF. The DNA of the CDR3 is TGTGCCAGCAGCCCCGGGACTAGCGGGAGAAATGAGCAGTTCTTC.

The V call is TRBV9, the J call TRBJ2-1; 8 bases match TRBD1. The germline V gene encodes CDR1 SGDLS and CDR2 YYNGEE. The CDR3 has 18 residues. Trimming cost V 1 base and J 7 bases; bases outside gene matches: 16. CDR3 in amino acids: CASSVQTGVRHGGNEQFF. Here the CDR3 DNA reads TGTGCCAGCAGCGTACAGACAGGGGTGCGCCATGGGGGGAATGAGCAGTTCTTC. The full variable domain, with the rest looked up from reference TRBV9 and TRBJ2-1, is DSGVTQTPKHLITATGQRVTLRCSPRSGDLSVYWYQQSLDQGLQFLIQYYNGEERAKGNILERFSAQQFPDLHSELNLSSLELGDSALYFCASSVQTGVRHGGNEQFFGPGTRLTVL.

The rearrangement joins TRBV5-6 to TRBJ2-6; no clear D gene. Germline V lookup: CDR1 SGHDT, CDR2 YYEEEE. This CDR3 has 14 residues. V shed 3 bases and J shed 4 bases, with 8 bases lying between them. The CDR3 reads CASSSSVGANVLTF. CDR3 coding DNA: TGTGCCAGCAGCTCCTCCGTGGGGGCCAACGTCCTGACTTTC.

The chain employs TRBV5-6 and TRBJ2-5; 16 nucleotides align to TRBD2. Germline lookup yields CDR1 SGHDT and CDR2 YYEEEE. This CDR3 is 18 amino acids long. The trim removed 2 bases at V and 4 bases at J, leaving 8 bases unmatched. The CDR3 DNA reads TGTGCCAGCAGCTTACCGGGACTAGCGGGGGGGCCGGGAGAGACCCAGTACTTC. Its protein product is CASSLPGLAGGPGETQYF.

V usage is TRBV5-1 and J usage is TRBJ2-3; D is ambiguous. CDR1 is SGHRS, CDR2 YFSETQ, per germline. The CDR3 has 16 amino acids. V shed 0 bases and J shed 0 bases, with 11 bases lying between them. The CDR3 here is CASSLEDSASTDTQYF. The CDR3 region has the DNA TGCGCCAGCAGCTTGGAAGACTCGGCTAGCACAGATACGCAGTATTTT.

The chain has TRBV7-3 and TRBJ2-1; TRBD2 matches at 11 bases. The CDR3 sequence is 17 residues long. Germline V gives CDR1 SGHTA, CDR2 FQGTGA. V trimming: 5 bases; J trimming: 12 bases; junction bases outside the gene matches: 18. The CDR3 sequence: CASSQGTSGLIEGGQFF. Here the CDR3 DNA reads TGTGCCAGCAGCCAAGGGACTAGCGGTCTCATAGAGGGTGGGCAGTTCTTC.

The chain uses TRBV9 and TRBJ1-2; TRBD1 agrees at 9 bases. This CDR3 is 17 amino acids long. J lost 6 bases, V lost 0 bases, and 12 bases had no gene match. CDR1 and CDR2 from the germline V gene are SGDLS and YYNGEE. CDR3 coding DNA: TGTGCCAGCAGCGTAGAAACAGGGGGCCTCCCGAGTCATGGCTACACCTTC. Translating gives CASSVETGGLPSHGYTF.

This chain joins TRBV4-2 and TRBJ1-1, with 11 bases matching TRBD1. The CDR3 contains 18 residues. Germline lookup yields CDR1 LGHNA and CDR2 YNFKEQ. V shed 1 base, J shed 3 bases, and the junction held 10 bases outside the gene matches. The CDR3 nucleotides are TGTGCCAGCAGCCAAGGTTGGGACAGGGGGTCCTTACACACTGAAGCTTTCTTT. Translation: CASSQGWDRGSLHTEAFF.

This chain links TRBV4-1 with TRBJ1-6; 8 nucleotides line up with TRBD1. In germline, CDR1 is MGHRA, CDR2 YSYEKL. This CDR3 has 13 amino acids. Losses at the gene ends were 2 bases for V and 13 bases for J; bases not matched to a gene: 4. CDR3 sequence: CASSQIQGGPLHF. The CDR3 DNA is TGCGCCAGCAGCCAAATACAGGGGGGTCCCCTCCACTTT.

CDR3 coding DNA: TGTGCCAGCTCACTTCAGGGCAATGAGCAGTTCTTC. Its translation is CASSLQGNEQFF. V and J are TRBV18 and TRBJ2-1, with D tentatively TRBD1 (5 bases). This CDR3 is 12 amino acids long. The germline V and J ends were trimmed by 4 bases and 6 bases, with 7 bases remaining between them. Germline V gene lookup returns CDR1 KGHSH and CDR2 LQKENI.

The V and J genes are TRBV6-6 and TRBJ1-1, with 9 nucleotides matching TRBD1. Germline lookup yields CDR1 MNHNY and CDR2 SVGAGI (reference sequence). This CDR3 has 14 residues. Germline trimming cut 7 bases from V and 5 bases from J; bases unmatched to any gene: 8. The CDR3 here is CASITGGASTEAFF. CDR3 coding DNA: TGTGCCAGCATTACAGGGGGCGCCTCTACTGAAGCTTTCTTT.

The genes are TRBV6-6 and TRBJ1-1; the D is unclear. V lost 6 bases, J lost 4 bases, and 18 bases lay in between. The CDR3 has 15 residues. CDR1 and CDR2 (germline): MNHNY, SVGAGI (reference sequence). The chain's CDR3 is CASSPGYRGGTEAFF. The DNA of the CDR3 is TGTGCCAGCAGCCCCGGCTACAGAGGAGGCACTGAAGCTTTCTTT.